This record concerns one TCR beta chain sequence. This clone is a singleton in its sample. The specificity of this receptor is unknown. No much larger clone exists at a distance of one base, and base qualities are not known. The multiplex PCR relied on 52 forward TRBV primers and 13 reverse TRBJ primers, and amplification bias was corrected through assay-based and computational methods. Within the immunoSEQ assay, multiplex PCR amplified rearranged TRB loci from genomic DNA. Sequencing of the TRB amplicons was done on an Illumina HiSeq platform. The authors processed their data as follows. Raw sequences were error-filtered and aligned to reference gene sequences by custom algorithms and were subsequently analyzed with the immunoSEQ online tools. Frequencies of productive and nonproductive TRB rearrangements were assessed among unique sequences as well as among total sequences. The likelihood of self-reactivity was estimated by examining two features, hydrophobicity and amino acid composition, of TRB CDR3 positions 6 and 7. Groups were compared by t tests, Mann-Whitney tests or two-way ANOVA performed in Prism software. Entries here come from immuneACCESS through TCRdb and include only in-frame sequences with V and J called. Some clones fail to appear in such tables; in the studies checked, an unresolved V gene covers under half of the shortfall, and the cause of the remainder is unknown. V, J and clone size are taken as reported in that table, and D and trimming were inferred from the DNA itself. For this sample the table gives tens of thousands of clones, of which 92% were detected only once. The ten largest clonotypes hold 1.5% to 1.8% of the sample.

The data were obtained in a study of regulatory T cells (dated by TCRdb to between 2017 and 2018). Context from the whole study: The study compared T-cell receptor beta repertoires of sorted regulatory, conventional CD4+ and CD8+ T cells between CD3G-deficient patients and healthy controls.

Every CD3G-deficient patient showed evidence of autoimmunity, and the autoimmunity was more severe in two of the patients. Patients were tested at ages ranging from 2 to 39 years, and reduced naive and increased memory CD4+ and CD8+ T-cell proportions were found in the patients. CD4+ cells were FACS-sorted into CD25-high CD127-low regulatory T cells and CD25-low CD127-high conventional CD4+ T cells. A handful of individuals with CD3G deficiency made up the patient group. Patient samples and clinical data came from an international physician network spanning the United States, Europe and Asia. Peripheral blood mononuclear cells were isolated by Ficoll density separation. Points the paper makes about the study in general: Restricted unique TRB V-J pairs and skewed V and J gene usage were observed in patient repertoires, most markedly in regulatory T cells. Conventional CD4+ T cells from CD3G-deficient patients were enriched for hydrophobic residues at CDR3 positions 6 and 7, suggesting more self-reactive specificities.

In the germline V gene, CDR1 corresponds to SGHVS and CDR2 to FQNEAQ. The germline ends are 6 bases apart after V is trimmed by 0 bases and J by 0 bases. The CDR3 runs 14 residues from the cysteine to the phenylalanine. CDR3 DNA is the only sequence kept; it has 42 bases, read in frame from the first base. This chain is built from TRBV7-8 and TRBJ2-7, with no reliable assignment of the D segment. This sequence was found in a person aged 18-29 years with CD3G deficiency. Sequences were obtained from conventional CD4+ T cells sorted from blood. CDR3 reads: CASSLAGPSYEQYF. The DNA is TGTGCCAGCAGCTTAGCGGGTCCCTCCTACGAGCAGTACTTC.